These 29 T cell receptor beta chains share one sample of origin, sequenced in a study of graft-versus-host responses after intestinal transplantation. The protocol was immunoSEQ multiplex PCR, while the TCRdb copy is restricted to in-frame clones and leaves out a portion. Of 95,000 to 150,000 clones listed, around 95% are singletons. Their cognate antigens are unknown. Sequencing was performed on unstimulated CD8+ T cells sorted from spleen or lymph node cells, taken before intestinal transplant. These receptors were taken from a human donor who received an intestinal transplant.

The chain links TRBV14 to TRBJ2-7; 7 positions agree with TRBD1. The CDR3 totals 14 residues. Germline V lookup: CDR1 SGHDN, CDR2 FVKESK. V shed 4 bases, J shed 4 bases, and the junction held 7 bases outside the gene matches. As DNA, the CDR3 is TGTGCCAGCAGCCGGACAGGATTCAAGTACGAGCAGTACTTC. As protein: CASSRTGFKYEQYF.

J is TRBJ2-1 and V is TRBV27; 12 positions match TRBD2. The trim removed 5 bases at V and 4 bases at J, leaving 6 bases unmatched. CDR3 length: 16 residues. CDR1 is MNHEY, CDR2 SMNVEV, per germline (reference sequence). The CDR3 DNA is TGTGCCAGCAGTCTAGCGGGAGGGCCGGGGTACAATGAGCAGTTCTTC. Translating gives CASSLAGGPGYNEQFF.

This sequence joins TRBV7-6 and TRBJ2-1, with D perhaps matching TRBD2 (6 bases). The germline V gene has CDR1 SGHVS and CDR2 FNYEAQ. The length of the CDR3 is 15 residues. Deletions cut 1 base from V and 5 bases from J, with 12 bases between. The CDR3 is CASSLERRGNNEQFF. The CDR3 DNA reads TGTGCCAGCAGCTTAGAACGGCGGGGAAACAATGAGCAGTTCTTC.

The chain joins TRBV6-5 to TRBJ1-3; D not certain. The CDR3 is made up of 15 amino acids. From germline, CDR1 is MNHEY and CDR2 SVGAGI. V was clipped by 0 bases and J by 0 bases, with 6 bases between them. CDR3 protein: CASSYSKSSGNTIYF. In nucleotides, the CDR3 is TGTGCCAGCAGTTACTCGAAGAGCTCTGGAAACACCATATATTTT.

The V and J genes are TRBV7-3 and TRBJ2-1; 8 positions match TRBD2. The germline V gene encodes CDR1 SGHTA and CDR2 FQGTGA. There are 15 residues in the CDR3. V dropped 2 bases and J dropped 8; count of bases not matched to a gene: 8. CDR3 protein: CASSLGAGGGYEQFF. In nucleotides, the CDR3 is TGTGCCAGCAGCTTAGGGGCGGGAGGAGGGTATGAGCAGTTCTTC.

The rearrangement joins TRBV19 to TRBJ2-1; 16 bases map to TRBD2. Germline trimming cut 6 bases from V and 3 bases from J; bases unmatched to any gene: 11. The CDR3 extends over 19 amino acids. Germline V CDR1 and CDR2: LNHDA, SQIVND (reference sequence). CDR3 protein: CASSMQGLAGGPHYNEQFF. Here the CDR3 DNA reads TGTGCCAGTAGCATGCAGGGACTAGCGGGAGGGCCCCACTACAATGAGCAGTTCTTC. Filled out from reference TRBV19 and TRBJ2-1, the complete variable domain reads DGGITQSPKYLFRKEGQNVTLSCEQNLNHDAMYWYRQDPGQGLRLIYYSQIVNDFQKGDIAEGYSVSREKKESFPLTVTSAQKNPTAFYLCASSMQGLAGGPHYNEQFFGPGTRLTVL.

This clone occurred once. The chain uses TRBV27 and TRBJ2-3; 9 positions agree with TRBD2. V dropped 5 bases and J dropped 2; count of bases not matched to a gene: 11. CDR1 MNHEY and CDR2 SMNVEV come from the germline V gene (reference sequence). This CDR3 has 17 amino acids. The CDR3 reads CASSPLTSGPNTDTQYF. For the CDR3, the DNA is TGTGCCAGCAGTCCACTGACTAGCGGTCCCAACACAGATACGCAGTATTTT.

The chain is built from TRBV7-3 and TRBJ2-1; maybe TRBD1 (5 bases). V dropped 5 bases and J dropped 4 bases, with 21 bases sitting between them. Germline V lookup: CDR1 SGHTA, CDR2 FQGTGA. The CDR3 covers 17 residues. CDR3 protein: CASSHRPDKGSYNEQFF. For the CDR3, the DNA is TGTGCCAGCAGCCACCGGCCCGATAAGGGGTCATACAATGAGCAGTTCTTC.

The rearrangement links TRBV5-4 to TRBJ2-7; 10 nucleotides align to TRBD2. The CDR3 is 16 amino acids. Germline CDR1 is SGHNT and CDR2 is YYREEE (reference sequence). Unmatched junction bases numbered 7, after V lost 2 bases and J lost 2 bases. The DNA for the CDR3 is TGTGCCAGCAGCTTCCTAGCGGGAGAGTTAACCTACGAGCAGTACTTC. Residues: CASSFLAGELTYEQYF.

This chain uses TRBV6-5 with TRBJ1-5, with a tentative D call TRBD1 (6 bases). This CDR3 region has 11 residues. CDR1 is MNHEY and CDR2 is SVGAGI in the germline V gene. The CDR3 protein is CGGQHQQPQHF. CDR3 DNA: TGTGGGGGGCAGCACCAACAGCCCCAGCATTTT.

This clone was recorded once. The rearrangement links TRBV19 to TRBJ1-3; D perhaps matches TRBD1 (6 bases). Trimming stripped 1 base from V and 4 bases from J, with 14 bases between. This CDR3 has 16 amino acids. CDR1 is LNHDA, CDR2 SQIVND, per germline (reference sequence). This chain's CDR3 is CASSIVPTGPGNTIYF. CDR3 coding DNA: TGTGCCAGTAGTATAGTTCCGACAGGACCGGGAAACACCATATATTTT.

The chain combines TRBV30 with TRBJ1-1; D gene unclear. The CDR3 length is 12 residues. From germline, CDR1 is GTSNPN and CDR2 SVGIG (reference sequence). V was trimmed by 0 bases and J by 7 bases, leaving 9 bases between them. CDR3: CAWSVSEDEAFF. The CDR3, as DNA: TGTGCCTGGAGTGTGTCAGAAGATGAAGCTTTCTTT.

The gene calls are TRBV27 and TRBJ2-7, with D perhaps matching TRBD2 (5 bases). Germline assignment: CDR1 MNHEY and CDR2 SMNVEV (reference sequence). V was pared by 2 bases and J by 3 bases, with 14 bases between. The CDR3 consists of 15 residues. This CDR3 is CASSLGPGLGYEQYF. CDR3 bases: TGTGCCAGCAGTTTAGGTCCGGGATTGGGCTACGAGCAGTACTTC.

This chain joins TRBV11-2 and TRBJ2-7; D is unclear. Trimming stripped 5 bases from V and 0 bases from J, with 17 bases between. The germline V gene encodes CDR1 SGHAT and CDR2 FQNNGV. The CDR3 is 16 residues long. CDR3 in amino acids: CASSLPGRRRSYEQYF. CDR3 DNA: TGTGCCAGCAGCCTCCCGGGTCGGAGACGCTCCTACGAGCAGTACTTC.

This clone was recorded once. The rearrangement uses TRBV11-2 and TRBJ2-5, with 11 bases identical to TRBD1. V trimming: 3 bases; J trimming: 5 bases; junction bases outside the gene matches: 14. Germline V lookup: CDR1 SGHAT, CDR2 FQNNGV. The CDR3 covers 18 residues. The CDR3 bases are TGTGCCAGCAGCTTGGATTTTACGGGACAGGGGGACTCGGAGACCCAGTACTTC. Translated: CASSLDFTGQGDSETQYF.

The chain carries TRBV4-3 and TRBJ2-1; D might be TRBD2 (5 bases). The V gene lost 5 bases and the J gene lost 8 bases, with 13 bases spanning the gap. This CDR3 is built from 13 residues. The V gene's germline CDR1 is LGHNA and CDR2 YSLEER. The CDR3 is CASSSHTRDEQFF. The CDR3 nucleotides read TGCGCCAGCAGCTCTCATACTAGGGATGAGCAGTTCTTC.

The chain links TRBV7-9 to TRBJ1-2; 12 bases fit TRBD1. The ends lost 5 bases at V and 4 bases at J; junction bases unmatched: 5. Germline-derived CDR1 and CDR2 are SEHNR and FQNEAQ (reference sequence). This CDR3 has 15 residues. The CDR3 region has the DNA TGTGCCAGCAGCCTCGGGACAGGGGGCTTCTATGGCTACACCTTC. Translated, it gives CASSLGTGGFYGYTF.

The chain employs TRBV5-1 and TRBJ1-6, with unresolved D. V was shortened by 0 bases and J by 8 bases, with 12 bases between the two germline ends. The CDR3 contains 15 residues. The germline V gene has CDR1 SGHRS and CDR2 YFSETQ. In DNA, the CDR3 is TGCGCCAGCAGCTTGGGGAATGCGGTGGATTCACCCCTCCACTTT. It yields the protein CASSLGNAVDSPLHF.

The CDR3 spells CASSIASSPANTGELFF. CDR3 DNA: TGTGCCAGTAGTATAGCGTCTAGCCCCGCGAACACCGGGGAGCTGTTTTTT. This chain joins TRBV19 and TRBJ2-2, with D possibly matching TRBD2 (5 bases). The CDR3 spans 17 residues. V lost 1 base and J 0 bases, leaving 12 bases between the germline ends. Germline CDR1 LNHDA, CDR2 SQIVND (reference sequence).

The V gene is TRBV27, the J gene TRBJ1-1, with 8 nucleotides matching TRBD1. The CDR3 sequence is 17 residues long. The V gene end was trimmed by 5 bases and the J gene end by 0 bases; junction bases not matched to a gene: 11. In germline, CDR1 is MNHEY, CDR2 SMNVEV (reference sequence). CDR3 DNA sequence: TGTGCCAGCAGTCTAGGCGACAGGGGTCTTATGAACACTGAAGCTTTCTTT. This translates into CASSLGDRGLMNTEAFF.

The chain links TRBV27 to TRBJ2-7; TRBD2 matches 10 bases. CDR3 length: 18 residues. V was clipped by 8 bases and J by 2 bases; unmatched bases: 18. CDR1 is MNHEY, CDR2 SMNVEV, per germline (reference sequence). CDR3 loop: CASGLLRASGRGPYEQYF. The DNA for the CDR3 is TGTGCCAGCGGCCTCCTAAGGGCTAGCGGGAGAGGGCCCTACGAGCAGTACTTC.

This sequence joins TRBV5-5 and TRBJ1-2, with TRBD1 as a possible D gene (5 bases). Trimming stripped 2 bases from V and 1 base from J, with 9 bases between. Germline CDR1 and CDR2: SGHKS and YYEKEE (reference sequence). The CDR3 contains 14 residues. CDR3 loop: CASSLAGNNYGYTF. The CDR3 nucleotides are TGTGCCAGCAGCTTAGCAGGGAATAACTATGGCTACACCTTC.

The rearrangement links TRBV6-6 to TRBJ2-3, with a possible D match to TRBD1 (7 bases). V lost 7 bases and J lost 4, with 18 bases in between. This CDR3 comprises 15 residues. Per germline, CDR1 MNHNY and CDR2 SVGAGI (reference sequence). CDR3 sequence (DNA): TGTGCCAGCACCGGGGGACAGCCTTACTCAGATACGCAGTATTTT. Amino acids: CASTGGQPYSDTQYF.

The V and J genes are TRBV7-9 and TRBJ2-7; D uncertain. Germline assignment: CDR1 SEHNR and CDR2 FQNEAQ (reference sequence). V was clipped by 2 bases and J by 5 bases, with 7 bases between them. The CDR3 length is 12 residues. CDR3 sequence (DNA): TGTGCCAGCAGCTTAACGGAAAACGAGCAGTACTTC. Translating gives CASSLTENEQYF.

The chain combines TRBV18 with TRBJ2-5, with TRBD1 matching 7 bases. The CDR3 is made up of 15 amino acids. Germline V gene data show CDR1 as KGHSH and CDR2 as LQKENI. Trimming cost V 4 bases and J 0 bases; bases outside gene matches: 5. CDR3 nucleotides: TGTGCCAGCTCACAAAATACAGGGGACCAAGAGACCCAGTACTTC. Translation gives CASSQNTGDQETQYF.

Details on this clone: The same CDR3 also results from other DNA sequences found in this sample. The CDR3 sequence: CASSLTGSYEQYF. CDR3 in DNA: TGTGCCAGCAGTTTAACGGGGTCCTACGAGCAGTACTTC. The chain couples TRBV28 to TRBJ2-7, with a possible D match to TRBD2 (5 bases). CDR3 size: 13 residues. The germline gives CDR1 MDHEN, CDR2 SYDVKM. V was pared by 2 bases and J by 1 base, with 6 bases between.

The CDR3 sequence is CASSFPGQPQHF. The DNA for the CDR3 is TGTGCCAGCAGTTTCCCGGGTCAGCCCCAGCATTTT. The chain carries TRBV6-1 and TRBJ1-5; D is unclear. V lost 5 bases, J lost 6 bases, and 8 bases lay in between. The CDR3 spans 12 residues. The germline V gene has CDR1 MNHNS and CDR2 SASEGT.

The J gene is TRBJ2-2, the V gene TRBV7-3; D is ambiguous. This CDR3 spans 14 amino acids. V was cut by 2 bases and J by 8 bases, with 12 bases left in between. Germline V gives CDR1 SGHTA, CDR2 FQGTGA. The CDR3 DNA sequence: TGTGCCAGCAGCTTAGGTTCAGGAACAGGGGAGCTGTTTTTT. Amino acids: CASSLGSGTGELFF.

V and J are TRBV4-2 and TRBJ2-7; 8 nucleotides line up with TRBD1. V was clipped by 1 base and J by 1 base; unmatched bases: 6. Germline CDR1 and CDR2: LGHNA and YNFKEQ. The length of the CDR3 is 16 residues. The CDR3 reads CASSQGGWDRSYEQYF. The CDR3 DNA reads as TGTGCCAGCAGCCAAGGCGGATGGGACAGGTCCTACGAGCAGTACTTC.